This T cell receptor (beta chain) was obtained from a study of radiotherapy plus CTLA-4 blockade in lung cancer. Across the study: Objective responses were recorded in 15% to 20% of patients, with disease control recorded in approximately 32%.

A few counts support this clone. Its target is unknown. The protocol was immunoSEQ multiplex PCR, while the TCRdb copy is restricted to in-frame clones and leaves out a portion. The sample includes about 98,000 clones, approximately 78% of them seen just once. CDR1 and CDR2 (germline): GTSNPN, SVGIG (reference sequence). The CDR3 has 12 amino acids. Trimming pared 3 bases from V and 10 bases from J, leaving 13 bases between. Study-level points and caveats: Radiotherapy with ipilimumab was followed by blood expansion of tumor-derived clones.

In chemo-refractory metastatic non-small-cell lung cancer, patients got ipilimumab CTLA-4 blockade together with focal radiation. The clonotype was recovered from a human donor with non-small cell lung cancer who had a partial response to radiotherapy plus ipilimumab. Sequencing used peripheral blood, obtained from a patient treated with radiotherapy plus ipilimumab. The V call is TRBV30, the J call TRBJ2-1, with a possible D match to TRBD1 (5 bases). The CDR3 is CAWRDRQSEQFF. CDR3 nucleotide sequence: TGTGCCTGGAGGGACCGACAGTCCGAGCAGTTCTTC.